This T cell receptor (beta chain) emerged from a study of cytomegalovirus exposure and HLA in healthy donors. Deletions cut 3 bases from V and 11 bases from J, with 16 bases between. From germline, CDR1 is KGHSH and CDR2 LQKENI. The CDR3 length is 13 residues. Findings of the study overall: In terms of immune exposure information, only CMV serostatus was available.

Researchers ran the PCR with 60 Vbeta and 13 Jbeta primers. Libraries were prepared by immunoSEQ multiplex PCR; TCRdb keeps only in-frame clonotypes and omits some of them. The sample includes roughly 230,000 clones, around 80% of them seen just once. Regarding this clone: Antigen unknown.

The chain links TRBV18 to TRBJ1-1; D may be TRBD1 (5 bases). This clonotype originated in a boy aged 10-17 years in good health and CMV-seronegative. Material for sequencing was PBMCs. The CDR3 loop reads CASSPGAGMGAFF. The CDR3 DNA reads as TGTGCCAGCTCACCCGGGGCGGGGATGGGGGCTTTCTTT.